These 11 T cell receptor beta chains came from one sample sequenced in a study of shared clonotypes between healthy human individuals (dated by TCRdb to the early 2020s). The library was prepared using the immunoSEQ multiplex PCR assay. TCRdb stores this immuneACCESS table with in-frame sequences only. Part of the clones is absent; in the studies checked, under half of the shortfall reflects unresolved V genes, and no reason is known for the rest. The sample table lists about 670,000 clones, around 72% of them with a count of one. The ten largest make up approximately 1.8% of the sample. The specimen was memory CD4+ T cells sorted from blood. The cell subset or site label here, explained by the study, means: CD45RA-negative fraction. These receptors were collected from a woman in her twenties or thirties in good health.

The chain carries TRBV5-1 and TRBJ1-1; weak D call: TRBD1 (5 bases). The CDR3 totals 16 residues. Looked up from germline, CDR1 is SGHRS and CDR2 is YFSETQ. Trimming took 5 bases from V and 1 from J, leaving 18 bases between them. The CDR3 loop reads CASRDSSGSQNTEAFF. The CDR3, as DNA: TGCGCCAGCAGGGATTCATCAGGGTCTCAGAACACTGAAGCTTTCTTT.

The chain has TRBV7-9 and TRBJ2-3, with 9 bases matching TRBD2. Germline CDR1 SEHNR, CDR2 FQNEAQ (reference sequence). V lost 3 bases and J lost 10; bases outside the gene matches: 11. The CDR3 loop spans 15 amino acids. CDR3 sequence (DNA): TGTGCCAGCAGCTTTTCTAGCGGGGCCCTTCGGGCGCAGTATTTT. Translated: CASSFSSGALRAQYF.

This chain joins TRBV2 and TRBJ1-5, with D perhaps matching TRBD1 (6 bases). The CDR3 loop spans 14 amino acids. CDR1 and CDR2 (germline): SNHLY, FYNNEI. Deletions cut 4 bases from V and 3 bases from J, with 10 bases between. CDR3 nucleotides: TGTGCCAGCAGTGCGGACAGAAACAATCAGCCCCAGCATTTT. Amino acids: CASSADRNNQPQHF.

This sequence joins TRBV11-3 and TRBJ1-1, with D uncertain. Germline-derived CDR1 and CDR2 are SGHNT and YENEEA. CDR3 length equals 14 residues. Trimming left V 1 base short and J 2 bases short, with 8 bases between. This CDR3 is CASSLGPLNTEAFF. The DNA of the CDR3 is TGTGCCAGCAGCTTAGGACCTCTTAACACTGAAGCTTTCTTT.

On this clone itself: Germline and junction disagree at one end, which may indicate a read error. The chain carries TRBV11-2 and TRBJ2-7, with D possibly TRBD2 on 5 matching bases. The CDR3 runs 15 residues. CDR1 and CDR2 (germline): SGHAT, FQNNGV. DNA for the CDR3: TGTGCCAGCAGCTTAGATTATCGGGAAGGGCCTAAAGGGAACTTC. This codes for CASSLDYREGPKGNF.

The genes are TRBV25-1 and TRBJ2-4; no firm D call. The CDR3 sequence is 12 residues long. V lost 7 bases, J lost 6 bases, and 10 bases lay in between. Germline loops: CDR1 MGHDK, CDR2 SYGVNS. The CDR3 loop is CASTGFPNIQYF. DNA for the CDR3: TGTGCCAGCACTGGTTTCCCAAACATTCAGTACTTC.

The rearrangement links TRBV28 to TRBJ2-7; D is perhaps TRBD1 or TRBD2 (7 bases each). V was cut by 9 bases and J by 2 bases, with 23 bases left in between. The CDR3 is made up of 16 amino acids. Germline V gives CDR1 MDHEN, CDR2 SYDVKM. In DNA form, the CDR3 reads TGTGCCAGTTCGCCGGCTGGGGCAGGGGGGGCCTACGAGCAGTACTTC. This gives the protein CASSPAGAGGAYEQYF.

For the CDR3, the DNA is TGTGCCAGCTGGGCTCGGGAGAATCAGCCCCAGCATTTT. It is translated as CASWARENQPQHF. This rearrangement joins TRBV28 to TRBJ1-5; D is uncertain. Trimming shortened V by 8 bases and J by 4 bases, and 12 bases separated the two germline ends. Germline values: CDR1 MDHEN, CDR2 SYDVKM. The CDR3 covers 13 residues.

Worth noting for this clone: The same CDR3 also results from other DNA sequences found in this sample. The chain is built from TRBV18 and TRBJ1-4, with D possibly TRBD1 on 5 matching bases. The V end lost 3 bases, the J end lost 6 bases, and 11 bases lay between the germline ends. The V gene's germline CDR1 is KGHSH and CDR2 LQKENI. The CDR3 covers 14 residues. The CDR3 spells CASSPGTRDEKLFF. The CDR3 nucleotides are TGTGCCAGCTCACCCGGGACGAGGGATGAAAAACTGTTTTTT.

J is TRBJ1-4 and V is TRBV27; weak D call: TRBD1 (5 bases). The CDR3 length is 15 residues. Per germline, CDR1 MNHEY and CDR2 SMNVEV (reference sequence). The V end was cut by 7 bases, the J end by 3 bases, with 15 bases between. The CDR3 here is CASTLGTGANEKLFF. CDR3 nucleotides: TGTGCCAGCACTTTGGGGACTGGTGCTAATGAAAAACTGTTTTTT.

The rearrangement links TRBV6-1 to TRBJ1-5; D not certain. In germline, CDR1 is MNHNS, CDR2 SASEGT. The CDR3 is 14 amino acids. V dropped 7 bases and J dropped 0 bases, with 10 bases sitting between them. The DNA of the CDR3 is TGTGCCAGCATGCGCACCCATAGCAATCAGCCCCAGCATTTT. As protein: CASMRTHSNQPQHF.